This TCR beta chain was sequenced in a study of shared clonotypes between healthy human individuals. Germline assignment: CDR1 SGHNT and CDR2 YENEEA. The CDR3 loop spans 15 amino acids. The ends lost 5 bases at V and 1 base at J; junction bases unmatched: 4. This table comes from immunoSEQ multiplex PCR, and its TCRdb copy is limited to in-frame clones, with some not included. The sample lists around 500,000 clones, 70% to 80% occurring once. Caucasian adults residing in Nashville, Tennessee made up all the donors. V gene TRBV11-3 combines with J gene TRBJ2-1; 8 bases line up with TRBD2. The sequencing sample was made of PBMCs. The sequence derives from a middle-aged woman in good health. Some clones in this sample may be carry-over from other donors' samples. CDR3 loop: CASSILAGSYNEQFF. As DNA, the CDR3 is TGTGCCAGCAGCATTTTAGCGGGATCCTACAATGAGCAGTTCTTC.